This T cell receptor (beta chain) was captured by sequencing in a study of cytomegalovirus exposure and HLA in healthy donors. The germline V gene encodes CDR1 SEHNR and CDR2 FQNEAQ (reference sequence). The CDR3 length is 13 residues. V lost 5 bases and J lost 4; bases outside the gene matches: 3. The PCR made use of 60 Vbeta and 13 Jbeta primers. Clones were sequenced by immunoSEQ multiplex PCR, and TCRdb holds only the in-frame ones, with some missing. The sample yields about 130,000 clones, of which the top ten take up 2.5% to 3%. Source material: PBMCs. The sequence came from a young man in good health and CMV-seronegative. The gene calls are TRBV7-9 and TRBJ1-2, with 8 bases lining up with TRBD1. The CDR3 protein is CASSQTGGYGYTF. CDR3 sequence (DNA): TGTGCCAGCAGCCAAACAGGGGGCTATGGCTACACCTTC. Full variable domain (remainder filled in from reference TRBV7-9 and TRBJ1-2): DTGVSQNPRHKITKRGQNVTFRCDPISEHNRLYWYRQTLGQGPEFLTYFQNEAQLEKSRLLSDRFSAERPKGSFSTLEIQRTEQGDSAMYLCASSQTGGYGYTFGSGTRLTVV.